The T cell receptor beta chain described here comes from a study of OX40 agonist ivuxolimab in advanced cancers. Germline V gives CDR1 SGHAT, CDR2 FQNNGV. The CDR3 is made up of 19 amino acids. V lost 5 bases, J lost 0 bases, and 15 bases stayed unmatched. Sequencing was performed with immunoSEQ multiplex PCR; in TCRdb, only in-frame clones are kept and a portion is missing. The sample shows some 20,000 clones, roughly three quarters of them seen only once. The J gene is TRBJ2-3, the V gene TRBV11-2; 9 bases line up with TRBD2. The clonotype was recovered from an adult with an advanced solid tumor such as melanoma, head and neck, liver or kidney cancer. The source was CD4+ or CD8+ T cells sorted from blood, collected in a trial of the OX40 agonist ivuxolimab. CDR3 bases: TGTGCCAGCAGCGTGGACTGGCGGGGGGGAATTACTAGCACAGATACGCAGTATTTT. It yields the protein CASSVDWRGGITSTDTQYF.